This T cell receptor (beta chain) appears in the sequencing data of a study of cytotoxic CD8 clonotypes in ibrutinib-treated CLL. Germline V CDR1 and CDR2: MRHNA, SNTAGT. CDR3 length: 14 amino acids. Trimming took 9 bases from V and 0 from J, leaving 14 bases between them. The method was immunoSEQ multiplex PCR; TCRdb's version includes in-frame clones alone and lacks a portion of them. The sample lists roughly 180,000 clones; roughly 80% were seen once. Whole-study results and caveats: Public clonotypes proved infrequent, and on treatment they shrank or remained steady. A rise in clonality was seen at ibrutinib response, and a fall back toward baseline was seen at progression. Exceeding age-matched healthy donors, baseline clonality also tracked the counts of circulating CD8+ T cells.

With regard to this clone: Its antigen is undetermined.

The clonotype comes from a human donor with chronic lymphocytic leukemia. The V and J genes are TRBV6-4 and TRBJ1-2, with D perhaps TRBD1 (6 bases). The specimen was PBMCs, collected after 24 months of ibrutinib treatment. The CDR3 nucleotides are TGTGCCAGACCCTCACAGGGACCTAACTATGGCTACACCTTC. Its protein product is CARPSQGPNYGYTF.